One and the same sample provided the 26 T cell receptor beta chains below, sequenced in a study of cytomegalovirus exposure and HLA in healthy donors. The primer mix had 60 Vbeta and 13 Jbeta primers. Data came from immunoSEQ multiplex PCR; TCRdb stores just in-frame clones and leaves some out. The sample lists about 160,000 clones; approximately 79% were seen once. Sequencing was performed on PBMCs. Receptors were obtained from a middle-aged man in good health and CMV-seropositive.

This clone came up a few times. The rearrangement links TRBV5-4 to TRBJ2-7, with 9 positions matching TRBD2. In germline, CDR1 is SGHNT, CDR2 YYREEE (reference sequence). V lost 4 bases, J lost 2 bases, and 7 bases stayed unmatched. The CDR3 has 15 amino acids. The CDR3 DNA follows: TGTGCCAGCAGCGAAAAACGCGGGGGGGCCTACGAGCAGTACTTC. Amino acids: CASSEKRGGAYEQYF.

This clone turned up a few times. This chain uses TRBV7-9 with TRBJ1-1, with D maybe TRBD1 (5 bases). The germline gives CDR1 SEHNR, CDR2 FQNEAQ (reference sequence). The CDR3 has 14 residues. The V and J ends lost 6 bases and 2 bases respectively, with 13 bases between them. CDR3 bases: TGTGCCAGCAGGTTTGGAGGGACCAACACTGAAGCTTTCTTT. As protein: CASRFGGTNTEAFF.

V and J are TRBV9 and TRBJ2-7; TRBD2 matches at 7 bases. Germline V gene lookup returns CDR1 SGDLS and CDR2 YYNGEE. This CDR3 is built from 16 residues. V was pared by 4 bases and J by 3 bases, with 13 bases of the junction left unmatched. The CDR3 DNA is TGTGCCAGCAGCCTAGGTGGGGGGGGATCTAACTACGAGCAGTACTTC. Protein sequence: CASSLGGGGSNYEQYF.

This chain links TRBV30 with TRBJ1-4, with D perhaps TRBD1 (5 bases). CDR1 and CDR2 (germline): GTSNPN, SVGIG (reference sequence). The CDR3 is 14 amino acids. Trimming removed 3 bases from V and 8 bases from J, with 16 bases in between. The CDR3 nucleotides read TGTGCCTGGAGCATGGTCCTCAACAGGGAAAAACTGTTTTTT. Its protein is CAWSMVLNREKLFF.

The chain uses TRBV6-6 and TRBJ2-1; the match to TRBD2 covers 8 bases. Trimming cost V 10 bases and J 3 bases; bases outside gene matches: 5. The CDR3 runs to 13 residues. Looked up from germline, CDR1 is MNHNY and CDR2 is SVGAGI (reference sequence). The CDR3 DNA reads TGTGCCACCGGGGGGGGGCACTACAATGAGCAGTTCTTC. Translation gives CATGGGHYNEQFF.

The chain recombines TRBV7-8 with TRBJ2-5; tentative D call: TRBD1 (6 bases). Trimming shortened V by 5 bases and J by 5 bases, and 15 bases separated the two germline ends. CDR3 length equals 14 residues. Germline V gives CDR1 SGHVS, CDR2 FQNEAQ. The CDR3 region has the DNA TGTGCCAGCAGCCCCACAGGGTATGGGGAGACCCAGTACTTC. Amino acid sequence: CASSPTGYGETQYF.

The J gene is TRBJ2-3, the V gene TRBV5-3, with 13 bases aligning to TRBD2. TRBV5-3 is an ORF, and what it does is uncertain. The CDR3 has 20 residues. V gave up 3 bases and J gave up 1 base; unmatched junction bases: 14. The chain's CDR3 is CARSCLSSGLAGEGTDTQYF. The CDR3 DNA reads TGTGCCAGAAGCTGCTTATCTTCCGGACTAGCGGGGGAGGGCACAGATACGCAGTATTTT.

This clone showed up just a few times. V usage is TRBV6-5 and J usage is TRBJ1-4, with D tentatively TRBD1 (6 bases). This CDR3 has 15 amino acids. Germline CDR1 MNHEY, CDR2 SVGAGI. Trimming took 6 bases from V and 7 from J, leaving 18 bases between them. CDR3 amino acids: CASRGGQKSAEKLFF. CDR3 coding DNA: TGTGCCAGCAGGGGCGGACAGAAGTCCGCTGAAAAACTGTTTTTT.

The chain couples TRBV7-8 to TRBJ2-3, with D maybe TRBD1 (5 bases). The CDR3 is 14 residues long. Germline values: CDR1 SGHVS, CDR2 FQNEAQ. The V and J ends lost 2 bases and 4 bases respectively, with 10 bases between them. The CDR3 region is CASSLQGVSDTQYF. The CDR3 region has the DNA TGTGCCAGCAGCTTACAAGGGGTGTCAGATACGCAGTATTTT.

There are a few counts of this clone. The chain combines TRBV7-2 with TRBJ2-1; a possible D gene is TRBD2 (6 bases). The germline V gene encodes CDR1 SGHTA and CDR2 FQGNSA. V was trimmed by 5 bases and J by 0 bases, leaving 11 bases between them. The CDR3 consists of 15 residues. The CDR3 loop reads CASSPDSGSYNEQFF. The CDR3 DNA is TGTGCCAGCAGCCCGGATAGCGGCTCCTACAATGAGCAGTTCTTC.

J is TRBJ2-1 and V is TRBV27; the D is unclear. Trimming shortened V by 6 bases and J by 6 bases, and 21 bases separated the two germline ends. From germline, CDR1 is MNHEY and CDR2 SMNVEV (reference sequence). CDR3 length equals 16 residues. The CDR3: CASSHYLGEKVNEQFF. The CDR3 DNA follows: TGTGCCAGCAGCCATTATCTAGGAGAGAAGGTCAATGAGCAGTTCTTC.

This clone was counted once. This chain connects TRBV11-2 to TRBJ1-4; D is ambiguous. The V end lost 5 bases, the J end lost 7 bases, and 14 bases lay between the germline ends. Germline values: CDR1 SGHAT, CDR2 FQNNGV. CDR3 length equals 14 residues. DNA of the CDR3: TGTGCCAGCAGCACCGTCCGCGGAACTGAAAAACTGTTTTTT. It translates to CASSTVRGTEKLFF.

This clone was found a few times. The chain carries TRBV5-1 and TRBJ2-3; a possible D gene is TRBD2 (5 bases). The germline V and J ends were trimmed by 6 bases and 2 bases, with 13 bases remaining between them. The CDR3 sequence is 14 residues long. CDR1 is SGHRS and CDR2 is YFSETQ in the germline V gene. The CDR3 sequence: CASTYRDYTDTQYF. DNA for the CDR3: TGCGCCAGCACCTACCGGGATTACACAGATACGCAGTATTTT.

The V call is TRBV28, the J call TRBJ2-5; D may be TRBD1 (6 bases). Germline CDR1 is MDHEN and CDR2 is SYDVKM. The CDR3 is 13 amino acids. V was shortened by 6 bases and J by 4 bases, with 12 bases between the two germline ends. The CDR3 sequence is CASRKQGGETQYF. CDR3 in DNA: TGTGCCAGCAGGAAACAGGGTGGAGAGACCCAGTACTTC.

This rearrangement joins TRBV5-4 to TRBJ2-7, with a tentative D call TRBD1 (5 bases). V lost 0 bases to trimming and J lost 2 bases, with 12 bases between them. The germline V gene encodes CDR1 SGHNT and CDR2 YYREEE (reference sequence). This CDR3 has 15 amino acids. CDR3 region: CASSLAKGQAYEQYF. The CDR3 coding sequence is TGTGCCAGCAGCTTGGCAAAGGGGCAGGCCTACGAGCAGTACTTC. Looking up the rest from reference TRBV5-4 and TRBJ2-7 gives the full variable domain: ETGVTQSPTHLIKTRGQQVTLRCSSQSGHNTVSWYQQALGQGPQFIFQYYREEENGRGNFPPRFSGLQFPNYSSELNVNALELDDSALYLCASSLAKGQAYEQYFGPGTRLTVT.

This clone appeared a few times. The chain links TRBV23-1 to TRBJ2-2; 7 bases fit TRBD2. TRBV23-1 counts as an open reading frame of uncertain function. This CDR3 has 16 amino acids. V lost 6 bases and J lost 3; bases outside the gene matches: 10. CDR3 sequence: CASSLPWRGYTGELFF. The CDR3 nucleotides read TGCGCCAGCAGCCTCCCTTGGCGGGGGTACACCGGGGAGCTGTTTTTT.

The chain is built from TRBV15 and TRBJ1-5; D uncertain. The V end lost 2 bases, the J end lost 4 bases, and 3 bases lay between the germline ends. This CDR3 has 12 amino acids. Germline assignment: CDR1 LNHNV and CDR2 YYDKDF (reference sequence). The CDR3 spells CATSRPNQPQHF. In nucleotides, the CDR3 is TGTGCCACCAGCAGACCAAATCAGCCCCAGCATTTT.

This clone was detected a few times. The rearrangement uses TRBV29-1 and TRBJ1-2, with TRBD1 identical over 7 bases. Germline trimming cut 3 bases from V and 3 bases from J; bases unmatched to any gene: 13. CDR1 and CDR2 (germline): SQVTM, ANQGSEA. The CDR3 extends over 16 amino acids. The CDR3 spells CSVDRPQGDTYYGYTF. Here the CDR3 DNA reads TGCAGCGTTGATCGTCCCCAGGGGGACACATACTATGGCTACACCTTC.

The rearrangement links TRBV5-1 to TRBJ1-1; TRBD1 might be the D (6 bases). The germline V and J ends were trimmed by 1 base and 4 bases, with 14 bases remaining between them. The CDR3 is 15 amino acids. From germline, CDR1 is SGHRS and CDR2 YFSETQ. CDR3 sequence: CASSLRTVGGTEAFF. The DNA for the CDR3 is TGCGCCAGCAGCTTGAGGACAGTGGGCGGCACTGAAGCTTTCTTT.

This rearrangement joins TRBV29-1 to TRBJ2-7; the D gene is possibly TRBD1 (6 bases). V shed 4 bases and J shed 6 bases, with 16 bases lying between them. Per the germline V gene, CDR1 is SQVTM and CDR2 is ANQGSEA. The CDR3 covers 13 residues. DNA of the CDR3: TGCAGCGTTGTAGGGCAGGGGTTGGCCGAGCAGTACTTC. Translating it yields CSVVGQGLAEQYF.

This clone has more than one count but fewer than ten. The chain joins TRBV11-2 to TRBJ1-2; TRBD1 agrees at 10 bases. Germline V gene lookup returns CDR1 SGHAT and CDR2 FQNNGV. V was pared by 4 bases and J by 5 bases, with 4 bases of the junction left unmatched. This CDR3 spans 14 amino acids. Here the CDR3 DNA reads TGTGCCAGCAGCTCGGGACAGGGGAAATATGGCTACACCTTC. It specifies CASSSGQGKYGYTF.

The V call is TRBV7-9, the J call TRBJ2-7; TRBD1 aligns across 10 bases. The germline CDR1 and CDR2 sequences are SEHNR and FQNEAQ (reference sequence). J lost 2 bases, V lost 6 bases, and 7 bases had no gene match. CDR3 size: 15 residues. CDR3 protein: CASSSDRGLPYEQYF. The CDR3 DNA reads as TGTGCCAGCAGTTCCGACAGGGGGCTACCCTACGAGCAGTACTTC. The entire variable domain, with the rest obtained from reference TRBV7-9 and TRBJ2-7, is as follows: DTGVSQNPRHKITKRGQNVTFRCDPISEHNRLYWYRQTLGQGPEFLTYFQNEAQLEKSRLLSDRFSAERPKGSFSTLEIQRTEQGDSAMYLCASSSDRGLPYEQYFGPGTRLTVT.

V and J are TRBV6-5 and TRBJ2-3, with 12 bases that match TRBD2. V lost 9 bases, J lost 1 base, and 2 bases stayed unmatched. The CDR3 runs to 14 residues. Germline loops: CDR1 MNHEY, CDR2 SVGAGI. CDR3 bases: TGTGCCAGTAGGACTAGCGGGGGCACAGATACGCAGTATTTT. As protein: CASRTSGGTDTQYF.

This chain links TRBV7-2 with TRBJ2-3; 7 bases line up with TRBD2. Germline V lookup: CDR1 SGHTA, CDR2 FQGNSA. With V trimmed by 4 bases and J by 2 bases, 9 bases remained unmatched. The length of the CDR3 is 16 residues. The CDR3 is CASSSGWGGNTDTQYF. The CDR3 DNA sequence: TGTGCCAGCAGCTCTGGTTGGGGGGGAAACACAGATACGCAGTATTTT. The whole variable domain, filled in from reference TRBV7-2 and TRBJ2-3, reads GAGVSQSPSNKVTEKGKDVELRCDPISGHTALYWYRQSLGQGLEFLIYFQGNSAPDKSGLPSDRFSAERTGGSVSTLTIQRTQQEDSAVYLCASSSGWGGNTDTQYFGPGTRLTVL.

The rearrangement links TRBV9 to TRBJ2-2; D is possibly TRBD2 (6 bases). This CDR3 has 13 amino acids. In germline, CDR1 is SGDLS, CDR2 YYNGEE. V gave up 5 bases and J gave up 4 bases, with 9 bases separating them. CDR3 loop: CASRAGGTGELFF. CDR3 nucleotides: TGTGCCAGCAGAGCCGGGGGCACCGGGGAGCTGTTTTTT.

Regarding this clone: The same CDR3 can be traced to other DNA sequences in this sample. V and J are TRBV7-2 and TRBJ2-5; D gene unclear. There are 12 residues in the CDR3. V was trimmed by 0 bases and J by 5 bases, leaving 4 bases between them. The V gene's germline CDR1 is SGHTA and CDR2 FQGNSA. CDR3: CASSLARETQYF. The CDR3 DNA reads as TGTGCCAGCAGCTTAGCGCGGGAGACCCAGTACTTC.